These T cell receptor beta chains were read from a single sample in a study of T cells expressing NK-cell markers. No DNA is given; TCRdb re-called the 5' RACE reads and lists each CDR3 protein once. This table holds 400,000 or so distinct CDR3 sequences. The sequencing sample was made of blood T cells: a sorted CD56 or NKG2C T cell subset, CD4+ or CD8+ T cells, or bulk PBMC T cells (not recorded which). The receptors stem from a woman aged 50 to 60 in good health. CDR3s include the opening cysteine and the closing phenylalanine or tryptophan. Each record gives: V gene, J gene, CDR3 protein.

V gene: TRBV3-1; J gene: TRBJ2-1; CDR3 protein: CASSPEGLAANNEQFF
V gene: TRBV6-5; J gene: TRBJ1-1; CDR3 protein: CASSGPGQGGSEAFF
V gene: TRBV5-1; J gene: TRBJ2-3; CDR3 protein: CASSPSQVASDTQYF
V gene: TRBV12-3/TRBV12-4; J gene: TRBJ2-3; CDR3 protein: CASRRFSPSTDTQYF
V gene: TRBV5-1; J gene: TRBJ2-3; CDR3 protein: CASSTFRDSSTDTQYF
V gene: TRBV14; J gene: TRBJ1-3; CDR3 protein: CASSQDGRSGNTIYF
V gene: TRBV5-1; J gene: TRBJ2-4; CDR3 protein: CASSVESGIQYF
V gene: TRBV6-5; J gene: TRBJ1-5; CDR3 protein: CASAFRDNQPQHF
V gene: TRBV6-4; J gene: TRBJ1-2; CDR3 protein: CASSGSLGVGGYTF
V gene: TRBV20-1; J gene: TRBJ2-1; CDR3 protein: CSASLLPAAEQFF
V gene: TRBV7-2; J gene: TRBJ1-4; CDR3 protein: CASSLVGVEKLFF
V gene: TRBV6-2/TRBV6-3; J gene: TRBJ2-3; CDR3 protein: CASRGGLAGPDTQYF
V gene: TRBV12-3/TRBV12-4; J gene: TRBJ2-1; CDR3 protein: CASSLVLENEQFF
V gene: TRBV29-1; J gene: TRBJ1-1; CDR3 protein: CSVSLKQGTEAFF
V gene: TRBV29-1; J gene: TRBJ2-1; CDR3 protein: CSVRTIPDFNEQFF
V gene: TRBV9; J gene: TRBJ2-7; CDR3 protein: CASSEHTSGSTGEQYF
V gene: TRBV12-3/TRBV12-4; J gene: TRBJ1-2; CDR3 protein: CASSTRLEGYGYTF
V gene: TRBV3-1; J gene: TRBJ2-1; CDR3 protein: CASTLSIAGRRAEQFF
V gene: TRBV20-1; J gene: TRBJ2-4; CDR3 protein: CSARDGLTSGRDIQYF
V gene: TRBV27; J gene: TRBJ2-3; CDR3 protein: CASSFALSDTQYF
V gene: TRBV12-3/TRBV12-4; J gene: TRBJ2-3; CDR3 protein: CASSLVGGGSGQYF
V gene: TRBV20-1; J gene: TRBJ2-4; CDR3 protein: CSARDLARTGLFQNIQYF
V gene: TRBV10-3; J gene: TRBJ2-3; CDR3 protein: CAISELRVSATDTQYF
V gene: TRBV6-5; J gene: TRBJ2-3; CDR3 protein: CASSRRAGTTDTQYF
V gene: TRBV5-1; J gene: TRBJ2-1; CDR3 protein: CASSVRDEQFF
V gene: TRBV12-3/TRBV12-4; J gene: TRBJ1-5; CDR3 protein: CASSFWGLGNQPQHF
V gene: TRBV4-1; J gene: TRBJ2-1; CDR3 protein: CASGRTEREEPFF
V gene: TRBV5-1; J gene: TRBJ2-2; CDR3 protein: CASSSTQTGELFF
V gene: TRBV6-1; J gene: TRBJ2-3; CDR3 protein: CASRWDRTDTDTQYF
V gene: TRBV6-1; J gene: TRBJ1-1; CDR3 protein: CASSPMGRVYTEAFF
V gene: TRBV12-3/TRBV12-4; J gene: TRBJ1-6; CDR3 protein: CASSLAGTAPLHF
V gene: TRBV25-1; J gene: TRBJ2-5; CDR3 protein: CASSRQGSETQYF
V gene: TRBV30; J gene: TRBJ2-1; CDR3 protein: CAWSKETSGNDEQFF
V gene: TRBV3-1; J gene: TRBJ2-3; CDR3 protein: CASSQELSRGSRDTQYF
V gene: TRBV13; J gene: TRBJ2-3; CDR3 protein: CASSPWIGGLTDTQYF
V gene: TRBV4-1; J gene: TRBJ2-1; CDR3 protein: CASSQTRGHNNEQFF
V gene: TRBV5-5; J gene: TRBJ2-1; CDR3 protein: CASTRRVESSYNEQFF
V gene: TRBV6-6; J gene: TRBJ1-3; CDR3 protein: CASSPGQGAFGNTIYF
V gene: TRBV21-1; J gene: TRBJ2-1; CDR3 protein: CASSWRTSGFNEQFF
V gene: TRBV24-1; J gene: TRBJ2-1; CDR3 protein: CATSDFSLGSYNEQFF
V gene: TRBV27; J gene: TRBJ2-7; CDR3 protein: CASSTTGYEQYF
V gene: TRBV20-1; J gene: TRBJ2-5; CDR3 protein: CSASLLGQTQETQYF
V gene: TRBV7-9; J gene: TRBJ2-5; CDR3 protein: CASSPQSRETQYF
V gene: TRBV7-6; J gene: TRBJ2-1; CDR3 protein: CASSGPSGTSGRNPYNEQFF
V gene: TRBV12-3/TRBV12-4; J gene: TRBJ2-1; CDR3 protein: CASSLYGKHNEQFF
V gene: TRBV7-8; J gene: TRBJ1-4; CDR3 protein: CASSFLRETGEKLFF
V gene: TRBV20-1; J gene: TRBJ2-3; CDR3 protein: CSASSREDTQYF
V gene: TRBV6-2/TRBV6-3; J gene: TRBJ2-5; CDR3 protein: CASSWPGRFVETQYF
V gene: TRBV5-1; J gene: TRBJ2-1; CDR3 protein: CASSLSRTLNEQFF
V gene: TRBV3-1; J gene: TRBJ2-1; CDR3 protein: CASSLSHSGSGNEQFF
V gene: TRBV7-8; J gene: TRBJ2-5; CDR3 protein: CASSLIVGAVRETQYF
V gene: TRBV20-1; J gene: TRBJ2-1; CDR3 protein: CSARAGRDAYNEQFF
V gene: TRBV7-4; J gene: TRBJ2-3; CDR3 protein: CASTHTDCTGTDTQYF
V gene: TRBV2; J gene: TRBJ1-2; CDR3 protein: CASRPGRSNYGYTF
V gene: TRBV20-1; J gene: TRBJ1-1; CDR3 protein: CSARGLANTEAFF